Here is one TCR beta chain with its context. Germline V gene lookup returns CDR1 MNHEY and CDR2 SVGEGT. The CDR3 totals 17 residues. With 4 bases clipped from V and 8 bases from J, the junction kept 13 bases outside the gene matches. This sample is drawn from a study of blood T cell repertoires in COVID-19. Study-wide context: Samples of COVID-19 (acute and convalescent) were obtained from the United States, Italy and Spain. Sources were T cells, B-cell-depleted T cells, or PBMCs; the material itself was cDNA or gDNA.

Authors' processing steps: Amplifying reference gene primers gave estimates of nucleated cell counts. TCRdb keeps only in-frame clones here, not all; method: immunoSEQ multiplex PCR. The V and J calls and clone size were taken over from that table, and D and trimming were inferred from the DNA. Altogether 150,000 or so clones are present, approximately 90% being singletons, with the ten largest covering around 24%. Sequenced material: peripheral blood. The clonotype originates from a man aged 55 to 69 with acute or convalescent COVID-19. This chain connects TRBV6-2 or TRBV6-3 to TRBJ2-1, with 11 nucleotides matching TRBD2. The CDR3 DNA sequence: TGTGCCAGCAGTTCCCTCCCGCCTAGCGGGAGGAAGGATGAGCAGTTCTTC. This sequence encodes CASSSLPPSGRKDEQFF.